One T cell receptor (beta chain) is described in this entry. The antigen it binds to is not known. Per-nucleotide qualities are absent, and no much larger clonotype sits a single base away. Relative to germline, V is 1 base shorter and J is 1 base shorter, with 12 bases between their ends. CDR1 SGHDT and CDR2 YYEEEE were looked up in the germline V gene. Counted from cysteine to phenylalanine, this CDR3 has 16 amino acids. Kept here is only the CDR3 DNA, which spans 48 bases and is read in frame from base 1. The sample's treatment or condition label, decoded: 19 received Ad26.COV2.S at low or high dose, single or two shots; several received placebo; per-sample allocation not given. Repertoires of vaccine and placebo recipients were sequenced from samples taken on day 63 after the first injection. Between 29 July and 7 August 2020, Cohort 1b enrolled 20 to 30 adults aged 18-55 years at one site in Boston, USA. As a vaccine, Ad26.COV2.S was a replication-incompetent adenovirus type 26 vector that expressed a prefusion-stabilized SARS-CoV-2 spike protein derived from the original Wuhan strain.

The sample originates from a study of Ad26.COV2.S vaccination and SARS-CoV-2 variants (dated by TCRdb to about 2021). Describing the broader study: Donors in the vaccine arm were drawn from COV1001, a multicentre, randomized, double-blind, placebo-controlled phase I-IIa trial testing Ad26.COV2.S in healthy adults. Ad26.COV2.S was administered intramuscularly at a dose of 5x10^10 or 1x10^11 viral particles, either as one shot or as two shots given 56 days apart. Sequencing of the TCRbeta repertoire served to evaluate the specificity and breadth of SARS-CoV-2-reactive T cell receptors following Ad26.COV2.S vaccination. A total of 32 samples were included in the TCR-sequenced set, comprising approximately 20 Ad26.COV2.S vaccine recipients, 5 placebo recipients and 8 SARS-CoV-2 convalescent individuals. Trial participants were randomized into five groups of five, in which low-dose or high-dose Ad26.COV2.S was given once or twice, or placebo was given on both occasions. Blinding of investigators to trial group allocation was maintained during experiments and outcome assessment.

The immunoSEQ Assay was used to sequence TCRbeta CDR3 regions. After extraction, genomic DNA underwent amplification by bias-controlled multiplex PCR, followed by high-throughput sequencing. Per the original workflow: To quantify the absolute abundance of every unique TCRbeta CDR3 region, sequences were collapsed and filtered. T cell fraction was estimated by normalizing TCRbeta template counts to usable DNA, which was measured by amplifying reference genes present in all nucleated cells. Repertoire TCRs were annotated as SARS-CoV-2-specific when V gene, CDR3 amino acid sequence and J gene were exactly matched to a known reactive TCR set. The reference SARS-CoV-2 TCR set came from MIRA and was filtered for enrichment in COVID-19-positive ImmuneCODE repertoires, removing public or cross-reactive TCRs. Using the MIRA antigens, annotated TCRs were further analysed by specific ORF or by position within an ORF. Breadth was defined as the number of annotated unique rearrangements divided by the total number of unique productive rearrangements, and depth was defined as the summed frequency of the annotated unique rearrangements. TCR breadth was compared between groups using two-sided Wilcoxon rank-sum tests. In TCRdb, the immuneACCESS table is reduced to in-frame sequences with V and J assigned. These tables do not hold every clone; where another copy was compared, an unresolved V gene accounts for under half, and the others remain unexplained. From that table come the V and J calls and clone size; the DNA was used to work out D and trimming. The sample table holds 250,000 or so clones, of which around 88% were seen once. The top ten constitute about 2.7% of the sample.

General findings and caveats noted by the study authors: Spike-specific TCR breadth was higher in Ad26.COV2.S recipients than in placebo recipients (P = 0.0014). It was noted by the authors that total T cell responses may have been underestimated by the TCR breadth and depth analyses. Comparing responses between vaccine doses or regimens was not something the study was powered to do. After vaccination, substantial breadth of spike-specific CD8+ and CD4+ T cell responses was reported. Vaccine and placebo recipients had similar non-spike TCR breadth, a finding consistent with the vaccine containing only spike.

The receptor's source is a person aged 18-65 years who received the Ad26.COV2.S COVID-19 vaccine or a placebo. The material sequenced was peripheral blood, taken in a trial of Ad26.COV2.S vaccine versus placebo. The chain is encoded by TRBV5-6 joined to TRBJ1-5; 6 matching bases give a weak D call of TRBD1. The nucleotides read TGTGCCAGCAGCTTGTCGGGGGCGCCGAGCAATCAGCCCCAGCATTTT. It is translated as CASSLSGAPSNQPQHF. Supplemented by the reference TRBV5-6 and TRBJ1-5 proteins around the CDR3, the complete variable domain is DAGVTQSPTHLIKTRGQQVTLRCSPKSGHDTVSWYQQALGQGPQFIFQYYEEEERQRGNFPDRFSGHQFPNYSSELNVNALLLGDSALYLCASSLSGAPSNQPQHFGDGTRLSIL.